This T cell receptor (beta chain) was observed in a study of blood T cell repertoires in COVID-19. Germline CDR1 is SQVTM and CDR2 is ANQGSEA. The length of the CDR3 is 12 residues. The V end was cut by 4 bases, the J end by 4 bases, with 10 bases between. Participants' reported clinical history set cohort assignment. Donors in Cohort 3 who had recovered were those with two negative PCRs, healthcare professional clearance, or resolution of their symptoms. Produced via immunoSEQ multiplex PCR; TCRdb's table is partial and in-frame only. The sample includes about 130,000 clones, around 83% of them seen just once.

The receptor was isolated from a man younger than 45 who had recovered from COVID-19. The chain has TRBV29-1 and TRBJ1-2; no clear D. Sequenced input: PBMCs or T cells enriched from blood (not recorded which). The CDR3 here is CSVGSDVYGYTF. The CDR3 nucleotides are TGCAGCGTTGGTTCAGATGTCTATGGCTACACCTTC.